The present TCR beta chain was sequenced within a study of T cell responses to AZD1222 COVID-19 vaccine. Worth noting for this clone: Its matching antigen is unknown.

This CDR3 has 14 residues. The protocol was immunoSEQ multiplex PCR, while the TCRdb copy is restricted to in-frame clones and leaves out a portion. This table holds 150,000 or so clones, about nine tenths found once. Study-level points and caveats: Most donors were white British, females outnumbered males, and clonal diversity was possibly underestimated. Baseline seropositives among AZD1222 recipients totaled only 5 to 7. Spike as a whole was targeted by vaccine-associated CD4 TCRs, dominant at 160-218 and 743-854.

This chain joins TRBV21-1 and TRBJ1-5. TRBV21-1 is a documented pseudogene. The TCR was taken from an adult in good health. The specimen comprised peripheral blood, sampled on day 0 of AZD1222 vaccination. In nucleotides, the CDR3 is TGTGCCAGCAGCAAAAATGGGAGGGATCAGCCCCAGCATTTT. It is translated as CASSKNGRDQPQHF.